This T cell receptor (beta chain) is from a study of T cells in Graves' hyperthyroidism and ophthalmopathy (dated by TCRdb to about 2019). Background for the entire study: Peripheral blood samples were taken at initial diagnosis, before any treatment was given. To identify distinguishing TCR V-J signatures, a discovery cohort of 90 to 100 patients was used, comprising roughly 45 with Graves' ophthalmopathy and about 59 with stable Graves' hyperthyroidism. Following sampling, methimazole starting at 30 mg daily was given to hyperthyroidism patients, and high-dose intravenous methylprednisolone was given to ophthalmopathy patients. Prospective prediction of ophthalmopathy was tested in an independent validation cohort consisting of under 20 hyperthyroidism patients and approximately 16 patients who later progressed to ophthalmopathy. The approximately 90 discovery patients were divided at random into training and test sets in a 7:3 ratio. In addition, the study compared T-cell repertoires in thyroid tissue and in blood from a handful of Graves' hyperthyroidism patients. The paper reports TCR Vbeta CDR3 sequencing of about 140 peripheral blood samples: under 45 ophthalmopathy, fewer than 80 hyperthyroidism and around 17 progressor patients.

Concerning this clonotype itself: The target of this receptor is not known. The record has no base qualities; no much larger clone is one base away.

TCR beta CDR3 regions were amplified from RNA transcripts. For the first round of RT-PCR on the TCR CDR3, the HTBI primer set was used together with the Qiagen OneStep RT-PCR kit. Libraries were constructed in a second round of multiplex PCR, after which size selection and purification were carried out. Libraries were sequenced paired-end with 100 bp reads on an Illumina HiSeq2000. The published analysis was carried out like this. SOAPnuke was used to process the raw data, throwing out any read that contained adapters or uncalled bases, had a mean Phred below 15, or lacked an exact constant-primer or identifier match. COPE v1.2.5 was used to merge high-quality paired reads, and clonotypes were defined as unique nucleotide sequences. Clonotypes were aligned to IMGT TRBV, TRBD and TRBJ reference segments using MiTCR v1.1. The analysis included only V-J combinations with a frequency above 0.0001, which together covered approximately 99% of the repertoires. The TCS score was defined as F50 (clonal expansion) divided by E x V (chaos), with BLOSUM62-based TCRdist calculated between CDR3 peptides within each V-J. Welch's t-statistics and random forest reduced roughly 530 V-J features to about 13, which were used in a naive Bayes classifier (R e1071). The Morisita-Horn index was used to measure how similar the thyroid and blood repertoires were. TCRdb cleaned the public reads at Q25 with fastp, built clones with MiXCR and kept in-frame beta chains. When rows share a CDR3 protein, they turn into one entry using the most common DNA and genes. None of the V and J calls come from the authors' own analysis; TCRdb made them. This sample is represented by approximately 870,000 distinct CDR3 sequences; about 38% of them were singletons. The biggest ten clones account for approximately 8.7% of the sample.

Stable Graves' hyperthyroidism was defined as the absence of progression to ophthalmopathy over 18 months of follow-up. Hyperthyroidism patients were newly diagnosed, with disease duration under 2 months, and aged 18 to 65 years. The study excluded patients with uncontrolled infections, other autoimmune diseases, pregnancy or lactation. Diagnoses relied on clinical symptoms, serum thyroxine and TRAb, thyroid ultrasound and orbital computed tomography. PBMCs were isolated from approximately 10 ml of fresh peripheral blood by Ficoll-Paque density gradient centrifugation. Total RNA was extracted using Trizol reagent, and RNA quality was assessed on an Agilent 2100 Bioanalyzer. Overall results and qualifications from the work: In validation, the model predicted progression to ophthalmopathy a median of about 6 months before onset, with roughly 71% sensitivity and roughly 77% specificity. Most expanded thyroid clonotypes (frequency above 0.001) were also found in blood, which suggests that blood repertoires may mirror thyroid immune responses. A model built on a 13 V-J signature distinguished ophthalmopathy from stable hyperthyroidism, reaching over 85% sensitivity and about 81% specificity in cross-validation and 80%/75% in testing. Sample size was not statistically predetermined, and investigators were not blinded to group allocation.

At the junction V is shortened by 5 bases and J by 8 bases; bases outside the gene matches: 14. The germline V gene encodes CDR1 MNHNS and CDR2 SASEGT. The CDR3 runs 15 amino acids, cysteine and phenylalanine included. Of the read, only the CDR3 DNA is kept; its 45 bases are in frame from base 1. The sample was blood. The TCR originated in a young man with Graves' hyperthyroidism. The chain couples TRBV6-1 to TRBJ1-2; 7 nucleotides in the junction match TRBD1. The nucleotide sequence reads as follows: TGTGCCAGCAGTCTCCGGCTCAGGGGGGCGGGCGGCTACACCTTC. It is translated as CASSLRLRGAGGYTF.